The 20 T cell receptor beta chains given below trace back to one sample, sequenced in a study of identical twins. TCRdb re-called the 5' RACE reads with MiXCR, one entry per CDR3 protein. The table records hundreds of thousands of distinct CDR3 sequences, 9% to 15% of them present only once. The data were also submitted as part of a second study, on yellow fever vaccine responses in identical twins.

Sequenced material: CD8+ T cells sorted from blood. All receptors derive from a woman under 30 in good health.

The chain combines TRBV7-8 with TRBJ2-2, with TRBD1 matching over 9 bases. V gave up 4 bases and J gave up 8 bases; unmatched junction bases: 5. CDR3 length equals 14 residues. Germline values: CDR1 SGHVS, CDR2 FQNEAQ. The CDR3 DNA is TGTGCCAGCAGCTCGACAGGGGGGATAGGGGAGCTGTTTTTT. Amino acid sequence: CASSSTGGIGELFF.

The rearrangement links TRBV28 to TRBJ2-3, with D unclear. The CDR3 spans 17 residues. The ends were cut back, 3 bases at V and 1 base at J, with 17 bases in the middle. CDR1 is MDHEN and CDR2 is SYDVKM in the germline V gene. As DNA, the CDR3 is TGTGCCAGCAGTTTTTCTCCCGTTGGTGTGGGCACAGATACGCAGTATTTT. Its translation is CASSFSPVGVGTDTQYF.

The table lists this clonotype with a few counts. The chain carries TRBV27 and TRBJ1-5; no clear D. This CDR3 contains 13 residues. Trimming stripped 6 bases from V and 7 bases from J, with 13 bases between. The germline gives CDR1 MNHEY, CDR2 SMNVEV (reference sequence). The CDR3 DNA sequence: TGTGCCAGCAGCTCAACTTCCCGACAGCCCCAGCATTTT. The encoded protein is CASSSTSRQPQHF.

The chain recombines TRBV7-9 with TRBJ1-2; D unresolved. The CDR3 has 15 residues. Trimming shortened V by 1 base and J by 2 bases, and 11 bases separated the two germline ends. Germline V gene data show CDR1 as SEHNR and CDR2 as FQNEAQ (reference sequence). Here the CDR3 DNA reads TGTGCCAGCAGCTTAGAGACAACGAGAAACTATGGCTACACCTTC. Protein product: CASSLETTRNYGYTF.

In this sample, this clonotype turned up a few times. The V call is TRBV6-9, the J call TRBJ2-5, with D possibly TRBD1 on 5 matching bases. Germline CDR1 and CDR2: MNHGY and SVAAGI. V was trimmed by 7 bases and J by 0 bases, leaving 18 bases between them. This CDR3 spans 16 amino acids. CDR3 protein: CASNWGSHMNQETQYF. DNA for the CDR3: TGTGCCAGCAACTGGGGCAGTCACATGAACCAAGAGACCCAGTACTTC.

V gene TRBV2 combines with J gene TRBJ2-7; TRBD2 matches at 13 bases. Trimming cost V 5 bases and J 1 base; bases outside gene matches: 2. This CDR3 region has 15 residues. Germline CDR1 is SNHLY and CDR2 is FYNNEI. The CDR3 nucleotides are TGTGCCAGCAGTAAACTAGCGGGAGGGTCCTACGAGCAGTACTTC. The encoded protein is CASSKLAGGSYEQYF.

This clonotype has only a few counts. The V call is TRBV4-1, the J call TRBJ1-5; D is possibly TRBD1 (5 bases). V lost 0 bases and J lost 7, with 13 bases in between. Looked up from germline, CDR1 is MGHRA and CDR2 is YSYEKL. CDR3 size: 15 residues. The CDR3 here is CASSQESGSRQPQHF. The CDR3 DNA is TGCGCCAGCAGCCAAGAATCAGGGAGTAGGCAGCCCCAGCATTTT.

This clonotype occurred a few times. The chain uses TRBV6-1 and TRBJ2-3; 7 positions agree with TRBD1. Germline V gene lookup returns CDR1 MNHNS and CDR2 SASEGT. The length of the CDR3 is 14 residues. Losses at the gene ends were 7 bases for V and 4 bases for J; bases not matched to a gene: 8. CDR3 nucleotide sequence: TGTGCCAGCAAGGAGACCACAGGGGCAGATACGCAGTATTTT. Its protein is CASKETTGADTQYF.

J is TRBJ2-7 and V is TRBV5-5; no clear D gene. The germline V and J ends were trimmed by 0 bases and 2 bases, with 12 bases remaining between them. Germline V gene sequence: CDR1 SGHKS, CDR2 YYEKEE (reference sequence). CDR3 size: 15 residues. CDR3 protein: CASSLAAVGTYEQYF. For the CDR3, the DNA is TGTGCCAGCAGCTTGGCCGCCGTGGGGACCTACGAGCAGTACTTC.

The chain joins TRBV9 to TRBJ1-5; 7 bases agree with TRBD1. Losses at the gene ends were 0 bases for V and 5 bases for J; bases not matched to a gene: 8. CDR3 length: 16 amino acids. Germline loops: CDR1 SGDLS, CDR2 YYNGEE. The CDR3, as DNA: TGTGCCAGCAGCGTAGGTCCAGGGGGTATCTATCAGCCCCAGCATTTT. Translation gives CASSVGPGGIYQPQHF.

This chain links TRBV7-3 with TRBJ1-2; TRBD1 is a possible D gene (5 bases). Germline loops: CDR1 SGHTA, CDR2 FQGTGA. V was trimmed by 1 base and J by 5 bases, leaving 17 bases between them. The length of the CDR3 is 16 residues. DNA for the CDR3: TGTGCCAGCAGCTTAAATGTGGGGGGACGGCGATATGGCTACACCTTC. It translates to CASSLNVGGRRYGYTF.

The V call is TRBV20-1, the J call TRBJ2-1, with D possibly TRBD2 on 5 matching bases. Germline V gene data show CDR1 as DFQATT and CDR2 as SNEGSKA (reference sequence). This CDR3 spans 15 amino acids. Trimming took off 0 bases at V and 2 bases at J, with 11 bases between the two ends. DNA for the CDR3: TGCAGTGCTAGAGATCGAGCGGCAGCCTACAATGAGCAGTTCTTC. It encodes CSARDRAAAYNEQFF.

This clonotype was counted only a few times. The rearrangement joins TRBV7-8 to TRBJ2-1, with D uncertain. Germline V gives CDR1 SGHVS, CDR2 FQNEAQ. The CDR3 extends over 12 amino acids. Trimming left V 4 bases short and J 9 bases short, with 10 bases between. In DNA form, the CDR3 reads TGTGCCAGCAGCTCCCTTCCCTCTGAGCAGTTCTTC. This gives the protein CASSSLPSEQFF.

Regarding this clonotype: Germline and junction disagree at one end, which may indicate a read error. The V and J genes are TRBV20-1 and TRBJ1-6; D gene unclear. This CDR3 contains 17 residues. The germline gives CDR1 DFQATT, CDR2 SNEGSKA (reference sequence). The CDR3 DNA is TGCTGTGCTAGAGATTGGTCGGGGAGGGTGAATAATTCACCCCTCCACTTT. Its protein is CCARDWSGRVNNSPLHF.

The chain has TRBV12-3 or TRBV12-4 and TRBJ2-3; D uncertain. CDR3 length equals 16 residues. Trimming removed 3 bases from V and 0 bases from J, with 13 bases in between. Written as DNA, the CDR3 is TGTGCCAGCAGTTTCCTTCGGTCTGAAAGCACAGATACGCAGTATTTT. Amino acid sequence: CASSFLRSESTDTQYF.

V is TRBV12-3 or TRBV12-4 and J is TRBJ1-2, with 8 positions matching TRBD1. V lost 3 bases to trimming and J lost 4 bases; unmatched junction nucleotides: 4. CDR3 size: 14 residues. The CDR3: CASSFAGGAYGYTF. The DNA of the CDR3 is TGTGCCAGCAGTTTCGCAGGGGGCGCCTATGGCTACACCTTC.

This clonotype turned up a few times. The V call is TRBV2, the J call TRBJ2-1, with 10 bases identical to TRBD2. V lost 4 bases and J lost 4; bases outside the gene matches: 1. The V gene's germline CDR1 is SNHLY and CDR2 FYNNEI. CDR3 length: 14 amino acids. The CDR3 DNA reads TGTGCCAGCAGTGGTAGCGGGGGGTACAATGAGCAGTTCTTC. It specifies CASSGSGGYNEQFF.

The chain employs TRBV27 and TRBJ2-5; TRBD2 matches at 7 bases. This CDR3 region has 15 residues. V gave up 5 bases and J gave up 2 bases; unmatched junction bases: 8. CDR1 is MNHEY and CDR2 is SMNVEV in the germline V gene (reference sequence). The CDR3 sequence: CASSPTSDLQETQYF. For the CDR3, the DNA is TGTGCCAGCAGTCCAACTAGCGACCTACAAGAGACCCAGTACTTC.

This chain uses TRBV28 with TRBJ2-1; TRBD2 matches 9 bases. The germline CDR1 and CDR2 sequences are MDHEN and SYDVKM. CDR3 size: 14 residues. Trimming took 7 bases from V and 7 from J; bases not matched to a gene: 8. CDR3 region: CASTAGGPVNEQFF. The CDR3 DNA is TGTGCCAGCACCGCGGGGGGGCCGGTGAATGAGCAGTTCTTC. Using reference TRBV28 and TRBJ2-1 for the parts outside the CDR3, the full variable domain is DVKVTQSSRYLVKRTGEKVFLECVQDMDHENMFWYRQDPGLGLRLIYFSYDVKMKEKGDIPEGYSVSREKKERFSLILESASTNQTSMYLCASTAGGPVNEQFFGPGTRLTVL.

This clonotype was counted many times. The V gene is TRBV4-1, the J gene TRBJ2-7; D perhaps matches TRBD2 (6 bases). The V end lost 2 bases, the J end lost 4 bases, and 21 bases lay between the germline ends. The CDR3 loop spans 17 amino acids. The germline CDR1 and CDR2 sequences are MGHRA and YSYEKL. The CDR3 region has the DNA TGCGCCAGCAGCCAATTTTTGTCGGGGGACGGAAGGTACGAGCAGTACTTC. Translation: CASSQFLSGDGRYEQYF.